This T cell receptor beta chain was retrieved from a study of cytomegalovirus exposure and HLA in healthy donors. The study's findings and limits: According to reports, the classifier identified cytomegalovirus status with high specificity and sensitivity. A later look showed TCR association rates differing by HLA locus, highest for DRB1 and lowest for HLA-C.

The CDR3 sequence is 17 residues long. Germline values: CDR1 SGHRS, CDR2 YFSETQ. Losses at the gene ends were 3 bases for V and 14 bases for J; bases not matched to a gene: 18. Both 60 Vbeta primers and 13 Jbeta primers went into the PCR. Clones were sequenced by immunoSEQ multiplex PCR, and TCRdb holds only the in-frame ones, with some missing. In total, the table holds 130,000 or so clones. Points on this clone: Its matching antigen is unknown.

Specimen: PBMCs. This TCR was sampled from a woman aged 40 to 50 in good health and CMV-seronegative. The chain couples TRBV5-1 to TRBJ1-6; the match to TRBD1 covers 9 bases. The CDR3 protein is CASSWGNTGTGNRTLHF. The DNA for the CDR3 is TGCGCCAGCAGCTGGGGGAATACCGGGACAGGGAATCGAACCCTCCACTTT.